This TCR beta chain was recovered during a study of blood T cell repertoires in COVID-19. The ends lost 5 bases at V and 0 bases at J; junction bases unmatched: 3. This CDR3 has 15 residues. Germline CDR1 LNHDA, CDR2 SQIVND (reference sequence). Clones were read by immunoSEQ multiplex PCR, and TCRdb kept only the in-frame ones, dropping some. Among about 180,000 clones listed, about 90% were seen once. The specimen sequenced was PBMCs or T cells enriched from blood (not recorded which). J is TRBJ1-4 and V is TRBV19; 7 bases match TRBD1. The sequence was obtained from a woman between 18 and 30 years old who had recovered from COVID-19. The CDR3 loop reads CASSEDRATNEKLFF. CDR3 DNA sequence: TGTGCCAGTAGTGAAGACAGGGCAACTAATGAAAAACTGTTTTTT.